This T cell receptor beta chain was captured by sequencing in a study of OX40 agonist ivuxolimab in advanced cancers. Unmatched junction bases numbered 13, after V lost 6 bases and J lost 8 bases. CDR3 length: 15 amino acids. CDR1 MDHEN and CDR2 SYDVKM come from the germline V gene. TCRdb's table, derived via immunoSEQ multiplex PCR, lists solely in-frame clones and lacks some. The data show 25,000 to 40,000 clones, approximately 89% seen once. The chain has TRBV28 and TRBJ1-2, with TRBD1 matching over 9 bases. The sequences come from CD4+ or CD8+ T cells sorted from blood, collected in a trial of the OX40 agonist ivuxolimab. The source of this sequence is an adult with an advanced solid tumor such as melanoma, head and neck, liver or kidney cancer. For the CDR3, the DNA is TGTGCCAGCAGGGGGCCCGGGACAGGGAATTGGGGCTACACCTTC. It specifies CASRGPGTGNWGYTF.